These T cell receptor beta chains were read from a single sample in a study of OX40 agonist ivuxolimab in advanced cancers. TCRdb's copy holds only in-frame clones and misses some; the assay was immunoSEQ multiplex PCR. The table lists about 81,000 clones, approximately 90% of them singletons, with 0.45% to 0.6% in the top ten. Sequenced material: CD4+ or CD8+ T cells sorted from blood, taken in a trial of the OX40 agonist ivuxolimab. The receptor set was obtained from an adult with an advanced solid tumor such as melanoma, head and neck, liver or kidney cancer. CDR3s include the opening cysteine and the closing phenylalanine or tryptophan. D genes are given only for firm matches. Clone size is not always given. Where it is, it says once, few, many or a class for expanded clones.

d_call: NA
v_call: TRBV5-1
clone_size: few
j_call: TRBJ2-3
cdr3_aa: CASRGVTDTQYF
cdr3_nt: TGCGCCAGTAGGGGGGTCACAGATACGCAGTATTTT

d_call: NA
v_call: TRBV19
clone_size: NA
j_call: TRBJ2-2
cdr3_aa: CASSRATPNTGELFF
cdr3_nt: TGTGCCAGTAGTAGGGCTACCCCGAACACCGGGGAGCTGTTTTTT

d_call: TRBD1
v_call: TRBV6-5
clone_size: NA
j_call: TRBJ1-2
cdr3_aa: CASSLGQGGGGYTF
cdr3_nt: TGTGCCAGCAGCCTCGGACAGGGCGGGGGTGGCTACACCTTC

d_call: NA
v_call: TRBV14
clone_size: NA
j_call: TRBJ2-3
cdr3_aa: CASSQIGSPATQYF
cdr3_nt: TGTGCCAGCAGCCAAATTGGGAGTCCAGCTACGCAGTATTTT

d_call: NA
v_call: TRBV19
clone_size: NA
j_call: TRBJ2-7
cdr3_aa: CASSMGQVTRYEQYF
cdr3_nt: TGTGCCAGTAGTATGGGGCAGGTGACCCGCTACGAGCAGTACTTC

d_call: NA
v_call: TRBV5-4
clone_size: NA
j_call: TRBJ2-2
cdr3_aa: CASSSGVTNTGELFF
cdr3_nt: TGTGCCAGCAGCTCTGGTGTAACGAACACCGGGGAGCTGTTTTTT

d_call: TRBD1
v_call: TRBV11-1
clone_size: NA
j_call: TRBJ2-5
cdr3_aa: CASSRTGDLGKTQYF
cdr3_nt: TGTGCCAGCAGCCGGACAGGCGATTTAGGGAAGACCCAGTACTTC

d_call: NA
v_call: TRBV7-2
clone_size: NA
j_call: TRBJ2-2
cdr3_aa: CASSANTGELFF
cdr3_nt: TGTGCCAGCAGCGCAAATACCGGGGAGCTGTTTTTT

d_call: NA
v_call: TRBV19
clone_size: NA
j_call: TRBJ2-3
cdr3_aa: CASTLGRRLADTQYF
cdr3_nt: TGTGCCAGTACCCTCGGGCGACGGCTGGCAGATACGCAGTATTTT

d_call: NA
v_call: TRBV6-6
clone_size: NA
j_call: TRBJ2-3
cdr3_aa: CASSYLGGGVGDTQYF
cdr3_nt: TGTGCCAGCAGTTACTTGGGGGGCGGGGTTGGGGATACGCAGTATTTT

d_call: NA
v_call: TRBV9
clone_size: NA
j_call: TRBJ1-1
cdr3_aa: CASSVTGQNTEAFF
cdr3_nt: TGTGCCAGCAGCGTAACCGGACAGAACACTGAAGCTTTCTTT

d_call: NA
v_call: TRBV6-4
clone_size: NA
j_call: TRBJ2-1
cdr3_aa: CASSAAGTASYNEQFF
cdr3_nt: TGTGCCAGCAGTGCTGCCGGGACTGCCTCCTACAATGAGCAGTTCTTC

d_call: NA
v_call: TRBV4-2
clone_size: few
j_call: TRBJ2-7
cdr3_aa: CASSQDLGQGYEQYF
cdr3_nt: TGTGCCAGCAGCCAAGATTTGGGGCAGGGTTACGAGCAGTACTTC

d_call: TRBD2
v_call: TRBV7-2
clone_size: NA
j_call: TRBJ2-1
cdr3_aa: CASSFQAGALNEQFF
cdr3_nt: TGTGCCAGCAGCTTCCAAGCGGGGGCCCTCAATGAGCAGTTCTTC

d_call: NA
v_call: TRBV27
clone_size: NA
j_call: TRBJ1-2
cdr3_aa: CASSPHDSSESSYGYTF
cdr3_nt: TGTGCCAGCAGTCCCCACGACAGTTCCGAATCCTCCTATGGCTACACCTTC

d_call: NA
v_call: TRBV2
clone_size: NA
j_call: TRBJ2-3
cdr3_aa: CASGGQGGTDTQYF
cdr3_nt: TGTGCCAGCGGAGGACAGGGAGGGACAGATACGCAGTATTTT

d_call: NA
v_call: TRBV18
clone_size: NA
j_call: TRBJ1-1
cdr3_aa: CASSLLERTEAFF
cdr3_nt: TGTGCCAGCTCGTTACTAGAGCGGACTGAAGCTTTCTTT

d_call: TRBD2
v_call: TRBV7-2
clone_size: NA
j_call: TRBJ2-3
cdr3_aa: CASSAGLAGDRTDTQYF
cdr3_nt: TGTGCCAGCAGCGCCGGACTAGCGGGGGACCGCACAGATACGCAGTATTTT

d_call: TRBD1
v_call: TRBV6-5
clone_size: NA
j_call: TRBJ1-5
cdr3_aa: CASSYRGQAESPQHF
cdr3_nt: TGTGCCAGCAGTTACAGGGGACAGGCAGAGTCGCCCCAGCATTTT

d_call: NA
v_call: TRBV5-4
clone_size: NA
j_call: TRBJ1-5
cdr3_aa: CASSLGPGDQPQHF
cdr3_nt: TGTGCCAGCAGCTTGGGGCCGGGGGATCAGCCCCAGCATTTT

d_call: TRBD2
v_call: TRBV5-5
clone_size: NA
j_call: TRBJ2-7
cdr3_aa: CASSLAGNERGGGAYEQYF
cdr3_nt: TGTGCCAGCAGCTTGGCCGGGAATGAAAGAGGCGGGGGAGCCTACGAGCAGTACTTC

d_call: NA
v_call: TRBV7-9
clone_size: NA
j_call: TRBJ2-1
cdr3_aa: CASSQARSSHGDEQFF
cdr3_nt: TGTGCCAGCAGCCAGGCCCGGAGTAGCCACGGGGATGAGCAGTTCTTC

d_call: TRBD2
v_call: TRBV9
clone_size: NA
j_call: TRBJ2-7
cdr3_aa: CASSASGTSGGARYEQYF
cdr3_nt: TGTGCCAGCAGCGCCTCCGGGACTAGCGGGGGGGCCCGCTACGAGCAGTACTTC

d_call: TRBD2
v_call: TRBV29-1
clone_size: NA
j_call: TRBJ2-3
cdr3_aa: CSVRTSGFTDTQYF
cdr3_nt: TGCAGCGTCCGGACTAGCGGATTCACAGATACGCAGTATTTT

d_call: NA
v_call: TRBV9
clone_size: once
j_call: TRBJ2-5
cdr3_aa: CASSAIGRNQETQYF
cdr3_nt: TGTGCCAGCAGCGCTATAGGGCGTAACCAAGAGACCCAGTACTTC

d_call: NA
v_call: TRBV10-3
clone_size: NA
j_call: TRBJ2-6
cdr3_aa: CAISDPDGASSGANVLTF
cdr3_nt: TGTGCCATCAGTGACCCTGACGGGGCGAGCTCTGGGGCCAACGTCCTGACTTTC

d_call: NA
v_call: TRBV5-4
clone_size: NA
j_call: TRBJ1-1
cdr3_aa: CASSIDRTNTEAFF
cdr3_nt: TGTGCCAGCAGCATTGACAGGACGAACACTGAAGCTTTCTTT

d_call: NA
v_call: TRBV18
clone_size: NA
j_call: TRBJ1-2
cdr3_aa: CASSPDLDGNYGYTF
cdr3_nt: TGTGCCAGCTCTCCGGACCTAGATGGCAACTATGGCTACACCTTC

d_call: NA
v_call: TRBV5-1
clone_size: once
j_call: TRBJ2-2
cdr3_aa: CASSRPTLNNTGELFF
cdr3_nt: TGCGCCAGCAGCCGACCAACTTTAAACAACACCGGGGAGCTGTTTTTT

d_call: NA
v_call: TRBV6-5
clone_size: NA
j_call: TRBJ1-6
cdr3_aa: CASKGWGNSPLHF
cdr3_nt: TGTGCCAGCAAGGGGTGGGGTAATTCACCCCTCCACTTT

d_call: NA
v_call: TRBV20-1
clone_size: NA
j_call: TRBJ2-1
cdr3_aa: CSAKRGNEQFF
cdr3_nt: TGCAGTGCTAAACGGGGGAATGAGCAGTTCTTC

d_call: TRBD2
v_call: TRBV9
clone_size: once
j_call: TRBJ2-5
cdr3_aa: CASSVASAGKTQYF
cdr3_nt: TGTGCCAGCAGCGTAGCATCAGCGGGGAAGACCCAGTACTTC

d_call: NA
v_call: TRBV6-1
clone_size: NA
j_call: TRBJ2-1
cdr3_aa: CASSVFRDGSYNEQFF
cdr3_nt: TGTGCCAGCAGTGTCTTCCGGGACGGCTCCTACAATGAGCAGTTCTTC

d_call: TRBD1
v_call: TRBV4-1
clone_size: NA
j_call: TRBJ1-3
cdr3_aa: CASSQTDRVGNTIYF
cdr3_nt: TGCGCCAGCAGCCAAACGGACAGGGTTGGAAACACCATATATTTT

d_call: NA
v_call: TRBV6-5
clone_size: once
j_call: TRBJ1-3
cdr3_aa: CASSYEGGNTIYF
cdr3_nt: TGTGCCAGCAGTTACGAGGGTGGAAACACCATATATTTT

d_call: NA
v_call: TRBV10-3
clone_size: NA
j_call: TRBJ2-5
cdr3_aa: CAISGGERETQYF
cdr3_nt: TGTGCCATCAGTGGGGGGGAGAGGGAGACCCAGTACTTC

d_call: TRBD1
v_call: TRBV9
clone_size: NA
j_call: TRBJ2-3
cdr3_aa: CASSSQGGWTDTQYF
cdr3_nt: TGTGCCAGCAGCTCGCAAGGGGGCTGGACAGATACGCAGTATTTT

d_call: TRBD1
v_call: TRBV29-1
clone_size: few
j_call: TRBJ2-3
cdr3_aa: CSVFTGGDTQYF
cdr3_nt: TGCAGCGTTTTCACAGGGGGAGATACGCAGTATTTT

d_call: NA
v_call: TRBV6-1
clone_size: NA
j_call: TRBJ2-1
cdr3_aa: CASSERAPGSSYNEQFF
cdr3_nt: TGTGCCAGCAGTGAGAGAGCACCAGGGAGTTCCTACAATGAGCAGTTCTTC

d_call: NA
v_call: TRBV2
clone_size: NA
j_call: TRBJ1-4
cdr3_aa: CASKSLPTNEKLFF
cdr3_nt: TGTGCCAGCAAATCCCTACCCACTAATGAAAAACTGTTTTTT